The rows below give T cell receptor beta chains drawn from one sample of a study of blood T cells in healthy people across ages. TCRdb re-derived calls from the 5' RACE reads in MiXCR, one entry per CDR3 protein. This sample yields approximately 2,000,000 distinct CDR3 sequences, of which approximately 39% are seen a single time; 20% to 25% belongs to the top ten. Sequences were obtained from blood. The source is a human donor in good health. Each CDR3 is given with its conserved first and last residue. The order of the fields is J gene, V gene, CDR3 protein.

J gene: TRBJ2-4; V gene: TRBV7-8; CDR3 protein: CASSLVGASQNIQYF
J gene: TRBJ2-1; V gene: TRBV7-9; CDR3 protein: CASSLAGQGYNEQFF
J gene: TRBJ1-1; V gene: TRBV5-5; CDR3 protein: CASSALGNTEAFF
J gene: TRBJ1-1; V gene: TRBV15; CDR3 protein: CATSRDFGVGAFF
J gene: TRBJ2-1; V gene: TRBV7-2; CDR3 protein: CASSLAPPAGAYNEQFF
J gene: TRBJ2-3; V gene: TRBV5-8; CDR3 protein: CASGQGASLTDTQYF
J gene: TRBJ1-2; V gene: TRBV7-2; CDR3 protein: CASSPGRRGRAADYGYTF
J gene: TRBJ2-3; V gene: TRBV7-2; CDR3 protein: CASSDYLAGRGSTDTQYF
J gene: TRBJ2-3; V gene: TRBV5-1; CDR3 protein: CASSTDRGGRDTQYF
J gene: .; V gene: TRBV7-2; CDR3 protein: CAGRRGSYEQYF
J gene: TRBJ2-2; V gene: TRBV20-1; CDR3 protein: CSARTGRDNGELFF
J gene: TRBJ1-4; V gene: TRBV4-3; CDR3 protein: CASSQEGTLGEKLFF
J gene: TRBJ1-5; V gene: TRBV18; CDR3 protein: CASSPGTVDDSNQPQHF
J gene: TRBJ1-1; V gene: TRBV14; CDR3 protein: CASSPLGGDGTEAFF
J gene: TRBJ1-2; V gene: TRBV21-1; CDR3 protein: CASSNAIPITGYTF
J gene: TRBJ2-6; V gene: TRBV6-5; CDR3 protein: CASSYEGSSGANVLTF
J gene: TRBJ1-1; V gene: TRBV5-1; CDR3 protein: CASSFLGRATEAFF
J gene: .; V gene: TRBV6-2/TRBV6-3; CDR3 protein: CARLITTYEQYF
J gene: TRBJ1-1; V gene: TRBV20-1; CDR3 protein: CSFSGLENTEAFF
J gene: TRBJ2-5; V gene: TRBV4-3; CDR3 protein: CASSQDRTSGGRHSETQYF
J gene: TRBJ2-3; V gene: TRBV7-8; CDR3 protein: CASSLGVDLAQYF
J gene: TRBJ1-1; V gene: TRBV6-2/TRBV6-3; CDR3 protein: CASRVRDREAFF
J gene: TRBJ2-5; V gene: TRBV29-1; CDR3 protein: CSVNRGRETQYF
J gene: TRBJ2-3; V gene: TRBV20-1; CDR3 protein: CSARTRKKGQSTDTQYF